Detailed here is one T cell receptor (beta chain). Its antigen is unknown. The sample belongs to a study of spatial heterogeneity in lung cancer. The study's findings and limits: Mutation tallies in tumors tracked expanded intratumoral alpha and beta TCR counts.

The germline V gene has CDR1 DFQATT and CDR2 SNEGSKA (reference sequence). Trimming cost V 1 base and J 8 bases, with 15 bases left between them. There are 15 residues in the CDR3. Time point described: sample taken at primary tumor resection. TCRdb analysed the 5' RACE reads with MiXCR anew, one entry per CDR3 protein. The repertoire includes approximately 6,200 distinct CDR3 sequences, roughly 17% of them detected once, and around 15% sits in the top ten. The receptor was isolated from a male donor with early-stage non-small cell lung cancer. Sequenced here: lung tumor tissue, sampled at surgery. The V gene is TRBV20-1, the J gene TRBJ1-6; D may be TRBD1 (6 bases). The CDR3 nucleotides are TGCAGTGCTAGAGGGTATAACAGGGTCGATTCACCCCTCCACTTT. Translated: CSARGYNRVDSPLHF.